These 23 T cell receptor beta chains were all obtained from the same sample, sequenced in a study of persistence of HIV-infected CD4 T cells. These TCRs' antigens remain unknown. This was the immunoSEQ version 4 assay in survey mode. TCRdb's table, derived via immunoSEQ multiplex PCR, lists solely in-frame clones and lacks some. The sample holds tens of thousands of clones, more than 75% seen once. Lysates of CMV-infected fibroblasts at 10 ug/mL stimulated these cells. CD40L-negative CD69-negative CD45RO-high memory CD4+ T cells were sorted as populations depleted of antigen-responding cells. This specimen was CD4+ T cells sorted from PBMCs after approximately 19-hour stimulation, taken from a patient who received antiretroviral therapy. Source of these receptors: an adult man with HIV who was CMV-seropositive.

The CDR3 region is CAGHTTSSYNEQFF. Here the CDR3 DNA reads TGTGCCGGACACACTACAAGCTCCTACAATGAGCAGTTCTTC. The chain links TRBV19 to TRBJ2-1; a weak D match, TRBD1 (5 bases). Germline V gene data show CDR1 as LNHDA and CDR2 as SQIVND (reference sequence). Trimming left V 11 bases short and J 0 bases short, with 14 bases between. The CDR3 is 14 residues long.

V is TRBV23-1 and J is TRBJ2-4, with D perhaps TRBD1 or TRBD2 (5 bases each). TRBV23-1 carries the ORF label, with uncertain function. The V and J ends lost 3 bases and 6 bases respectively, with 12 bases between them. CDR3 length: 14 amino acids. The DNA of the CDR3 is TGCGCCAGCAGTCATCTGGGGACCGGAAACATTCAGTACTTC. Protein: CASSHLGTGNIQYF.

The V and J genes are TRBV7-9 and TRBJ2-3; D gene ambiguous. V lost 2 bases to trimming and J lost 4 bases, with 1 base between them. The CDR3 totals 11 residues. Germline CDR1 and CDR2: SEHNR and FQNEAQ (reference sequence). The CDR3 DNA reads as TGTGCCAGCAGCTTATCAGATACGCAGTATTTT. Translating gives CASSLSDTQYF.

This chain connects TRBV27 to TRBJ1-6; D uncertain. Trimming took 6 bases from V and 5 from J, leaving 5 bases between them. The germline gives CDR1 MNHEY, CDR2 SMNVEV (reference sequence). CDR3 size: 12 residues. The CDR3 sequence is CASRGNNSPLHF. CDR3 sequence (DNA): TGTGCCAGCAGGGGTAATAATTCACCCCTCCACTTT.

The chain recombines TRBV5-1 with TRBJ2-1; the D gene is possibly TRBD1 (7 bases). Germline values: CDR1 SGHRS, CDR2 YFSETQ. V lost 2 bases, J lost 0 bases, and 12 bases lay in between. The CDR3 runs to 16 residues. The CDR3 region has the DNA TGCGCCAGCAGCTTAGCTCAGGGGGGCTCCTACAATGAGCAGTTCTTC. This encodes CASSLAQGGSYNEQFF.

The CDR3 here is CASSPSQGEWETQYF. As DNA, the CDR3 is TGCGCCAGCAGCCCGAGTCAGGGGGAGTGGGAGACCCAGTACTTC. The V call is TRBV5-1, the J call TRBJ2-5, with 7 positions matching TRBD1. Trimming cost V 4 bases and J 5 bases; bases outside gene matches: 11. This CDR3 has 15 residues. Germline V gene sequence: CDR1 SGHRS, CDR2 YFSETQ.

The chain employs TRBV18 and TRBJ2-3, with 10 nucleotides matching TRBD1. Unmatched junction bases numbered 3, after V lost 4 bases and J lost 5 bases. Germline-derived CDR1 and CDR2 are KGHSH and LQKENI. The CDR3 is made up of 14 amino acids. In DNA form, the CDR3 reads TGTGCCAGCTCACTTGGACAGGGGGTAGATACGCAGTATTTT. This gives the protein CASSLGQGVDTQYF. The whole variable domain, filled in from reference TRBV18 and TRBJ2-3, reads NAGVMQNPRHLVRRRGQEARLRCSPMKGHSHVYWYRQLPEEGLKFMVYLQKENIIDESGMPKERFSAEFPKEGPSILRIQQVVRGDSAAYFCASSLGQGVDTQYFGPGTRLTVL.

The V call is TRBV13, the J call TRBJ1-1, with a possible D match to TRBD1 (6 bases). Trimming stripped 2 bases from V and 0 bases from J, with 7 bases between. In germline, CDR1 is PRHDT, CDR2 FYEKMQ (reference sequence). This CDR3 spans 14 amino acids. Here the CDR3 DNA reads TGTGCCAGCAGCTTACAGGGGCTGAACACTGAAGCTTTCTTT. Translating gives CASSLQGLNTEAFF.

The CDR3 region is CASSTTGGEQYF. For the CDR3, the DNA is TGTGCCAGTAGCACCACGGGGGGCGAGCAGTACTTC. The chain couples TRBV19 to TRBJ2-7; TRBD2 aligns across 7 bases. With 6 bases clipped from V and 6 bases from J, the junction kept 5 bases outside the gene matches. From germline, CDR1 is LNHDA and CDR2 SQIVND (reference sequence). This CDR3 has 12 residues.

The CDR3 coding sequence is TGTGCCAGCAGCTTAGAGGCAGCGTTATACGAGCAGTACTTC. Its protein product is CASSLEAALYEQYF. V usage is TRBV7-9 and J usage is TRBJ2-7; D is unclear. The CDR3 covers 14 residues. The V and J ends lost 1 base and 4 bases respectively, with 11 bases between them. Germline-derived CDR1 and CDR2 are SEHNR and FQNEAQ (reference sequence).

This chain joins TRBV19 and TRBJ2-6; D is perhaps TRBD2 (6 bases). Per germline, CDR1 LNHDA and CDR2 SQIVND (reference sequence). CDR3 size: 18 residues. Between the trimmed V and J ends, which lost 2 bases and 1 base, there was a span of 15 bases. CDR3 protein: CASSISPSGRSGANVLTF. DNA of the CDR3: TGTGCCAGTAGTATAAGTCCATCGGGGAGGTCTGGGGCCAACGTCCTGACTTTC.

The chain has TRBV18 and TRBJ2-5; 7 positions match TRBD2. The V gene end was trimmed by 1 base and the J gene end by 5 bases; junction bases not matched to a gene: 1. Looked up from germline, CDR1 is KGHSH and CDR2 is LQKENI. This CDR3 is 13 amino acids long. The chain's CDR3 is CASSPRGGETQYF. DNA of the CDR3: TGTGCCAGCTCACCACGGGGAGGGGAGACCCAGTACTTC.

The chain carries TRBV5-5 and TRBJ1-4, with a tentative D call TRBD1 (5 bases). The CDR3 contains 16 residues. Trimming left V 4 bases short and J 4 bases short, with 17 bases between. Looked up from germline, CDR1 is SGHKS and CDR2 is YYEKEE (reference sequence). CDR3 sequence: CASSGGVGSGNEKLFF. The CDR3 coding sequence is TGTGCCAGCAGCGGGGGAGTGGGGAGCGGTAATGAAAAACTGTTTTTT.

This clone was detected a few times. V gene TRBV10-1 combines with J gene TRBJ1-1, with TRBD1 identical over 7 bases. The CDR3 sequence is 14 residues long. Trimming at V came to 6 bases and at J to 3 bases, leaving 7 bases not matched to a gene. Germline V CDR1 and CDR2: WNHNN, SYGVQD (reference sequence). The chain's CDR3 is CASSETGSDTEAFF. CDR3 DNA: TGCGCCAGCAGCGAGACAGGGTCCGACACTGAAGCTTTCTTT.

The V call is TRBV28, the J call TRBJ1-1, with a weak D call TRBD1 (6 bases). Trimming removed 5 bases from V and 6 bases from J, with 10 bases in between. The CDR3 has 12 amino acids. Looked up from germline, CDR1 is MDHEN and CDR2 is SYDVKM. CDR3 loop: CASSQQGSEAFF. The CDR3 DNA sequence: TGTGCCAGCAGTCAACAGGGCTCTGAAGCTTTCTTT.

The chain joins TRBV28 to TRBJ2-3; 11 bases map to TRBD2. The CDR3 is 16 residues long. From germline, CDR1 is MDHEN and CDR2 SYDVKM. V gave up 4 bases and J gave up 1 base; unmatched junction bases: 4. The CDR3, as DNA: TGTGCCAGCAGTTCTACGACTAGCGGGGGCACAGATACGCAGTATTTT. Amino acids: CASSSTTSGGTDTQYF.

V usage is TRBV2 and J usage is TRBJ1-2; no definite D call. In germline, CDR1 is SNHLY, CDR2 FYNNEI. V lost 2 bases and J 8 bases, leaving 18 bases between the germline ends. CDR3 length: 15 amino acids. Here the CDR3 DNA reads TGTGCCAGCAGTGAACAGTTAACAGAAGCTGGCGGCTACACCTTC. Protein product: CASSEQLTEAGGYTF. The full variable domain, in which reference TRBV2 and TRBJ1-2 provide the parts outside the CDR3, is EPEVTQTPSHQVTQMGQEVILRCVPISNHLYFYWYRQILGQKVEFLVSFYNNEISEKSEIFDDQFSVERPDGSNFTLKIRSTKLEDSAMYFCASSEQLTEAGGYTFGSGTRLTVV.

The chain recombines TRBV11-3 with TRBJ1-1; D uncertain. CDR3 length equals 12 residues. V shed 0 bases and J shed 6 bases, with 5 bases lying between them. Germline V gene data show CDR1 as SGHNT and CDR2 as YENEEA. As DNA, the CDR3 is TGTGCCAGCAGCTTAGATTCCTCTGAAGCTTTCTTT. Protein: CASSLDSSEAFF.

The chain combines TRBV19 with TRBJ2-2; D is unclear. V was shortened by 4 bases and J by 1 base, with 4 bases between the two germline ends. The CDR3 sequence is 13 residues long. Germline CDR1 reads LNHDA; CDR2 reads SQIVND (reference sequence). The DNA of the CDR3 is TGTGCCAGTAGTAGCCAGAACACCGGGGAGCTGTTTTTT. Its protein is CASSSQNTGELFF.

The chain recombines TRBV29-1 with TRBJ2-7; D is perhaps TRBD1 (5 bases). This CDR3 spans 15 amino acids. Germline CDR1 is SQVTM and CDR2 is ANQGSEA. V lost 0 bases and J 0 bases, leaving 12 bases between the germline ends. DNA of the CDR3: TGCAGCGTTGAAGACCCAGGGCGGAGCTCCTACGAGCAGTACTTC. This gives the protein CSVEDPGRSSYEQYF.

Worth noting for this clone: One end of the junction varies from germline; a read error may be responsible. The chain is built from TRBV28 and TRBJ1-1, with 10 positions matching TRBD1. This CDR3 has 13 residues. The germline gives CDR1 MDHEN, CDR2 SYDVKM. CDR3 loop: CASSPRRGQGSRF. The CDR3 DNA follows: TGTGCCAGCAGTCCCCGGAGGGGACAGGGGAGTCGGTTT.

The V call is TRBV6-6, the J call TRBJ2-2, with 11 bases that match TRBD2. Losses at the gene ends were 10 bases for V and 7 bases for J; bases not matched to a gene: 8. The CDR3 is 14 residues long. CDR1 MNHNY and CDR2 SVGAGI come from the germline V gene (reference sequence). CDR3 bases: TGTGCCATCGTAGCGGGGGGGCGAGTCGGGGAGCTGTTTTTT. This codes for CAIVAGGRVGELFF.

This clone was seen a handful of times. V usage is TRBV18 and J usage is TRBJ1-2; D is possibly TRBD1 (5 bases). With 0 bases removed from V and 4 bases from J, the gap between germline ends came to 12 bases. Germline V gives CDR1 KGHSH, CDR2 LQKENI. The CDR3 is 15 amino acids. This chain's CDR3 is CASSPPDSLAYGYTF. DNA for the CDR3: TGTGCCAGCTCACCACCCGACAGTTTAGCCTATGGCTACACCTTC.